This passage covers 28 T cell receptor beta chains from one sample sequenced in a study of blood T cell repertoires in COVID-19. Clones were read by immunoSEQ multiplex PCR, and TCRdb kept only the in-frame ones, dropping some. The top ten clones hold about a tenth of a sample with roughly 200,000 clones, about nine tenths of them seen once. Sequences were obtained from PBMCs or T cells enriched from blood (not recorded which). The receptor source for this set is a young man with acute COVID-19.

This sequence joins TRBV4-3 and TRBJ2-7, with 7 bases matching TRBD2. V was pared by 1 base and J by 4 bases, with 7 bases of the junction left unmatched. Germline V gene data show CDR1 as LGHNA and CDR2 as YSLEER. CDR3 length equals 15 residues. CDR3 DNA sequence: TGCGCCAGCAGCCAAGTCGCGCGGGGGAATTACGAGCAGTACTTC. It translates to CASSQVARGNYEQYF.

V and J are TRBV28 and TRBJ2-1; TRBD2 aligns across 13 bases. The CDR3 runs 16 residues. The germline V gene encodes CDR1 MDHEN and CDR2 SYDVKM. CDR3 sequence (DNA): TGTGGTTCCGGGACTAGCGGGGAGGGGTCCTACAATGAGCAGTTCTTC. This gives the protein CGSGTSGEGSYNEQFF.

This sequence joins TRBV11-3 and TRBJ1-6; D not certain. V was trimmed by 5 bases and J by 8 bases, leaving 7 bases between them. The germline gives CDR1 SGHNT, CDR2 YENEEA. The CDR3 extends over 12 amino acids. CDR3 sequence: CASSPRDSPLHF. DNA of the CDR3: TGTGCCAGCAGCCCCCGGGATTCACCCCTCCACTTT.

The table lists this clone with a few counts. V is TRBV7-9 and J is TRBJ1-1; TRBD1 agrees at 9 bases. The germline CDR1 and CDR2 sequences are SEHNR and FQNEAQ (reference sequence). J gave up 4 bases and V 2 bases, and 8 bases lay outside the gene matches. CDR3 length: 16 amino acids. The CDR3 nucleotides are TGTGCCAGCAGCTTACCAGGGACAGGGTTGTCCACTGAAGCTTTCTTT. Translating it yields CASSLPGTGLSTEAFF.

The gene calls are TRBV3-1 (or the pseudogene TRBV3-2) and TRBJ2-7; D remains ambiguous. Trimming took off 3 bases at V and 1 base at J, with 7 bases between the two ends. Germline lookup yields CDR1 LGHDT and CDR2 YNNKEL (reference sequence). CDR3 size: 13 residues. Here the CDR3 reads CASSHRESYEQYF. CDR3 nucleotides: TGTGCCAGCAGCCACCGAGAATCCTACGAGCAGTACTTC.

V is TRBV9 and J is TRBJ2-2; TRBD2 matches 14 bases. The junction had 10 bases not matched to a gene; V was cut back by 3 bases and J by 0 bases. CDR1 and CDR2 (germline): SGDLS, YYNGEE. CDR3 size: 20 residues. DNA of the CDR3: TGTGCCAGCAGCGCCCGACTAGCGGGAGGGGTATTTGCGAACACCGGGGAGCTGTTTTTT. It specifies CASSARLAGGVFANTGELFF.

The count of this clone is one. The chain combines TRBV29-1 with TRBJ1-1; D gene ambiguous. This CDR3 comprises 13 residues. Germline loops: CDR1 SQVTM, CDR2 ANQGSEA. The V end was cut by 5 bases, the J end by 1 base, with 11 bases between. CDR3 DNA sequence: TGCAGCGTTTTCGGGGAGAGGAACACTGAAGCTTTCTTT. It specifies CSVFGERNTEAFF.

The gene calls are TRBV9 and TRBJ1-3, with 7 positions matching TRBD1. The trim removed 4 bases at V and 2 bases at J, leaving 6 bases unmatched. The germline CDR1 and CDR2 sequences are SGDLS and YYNGEE. This CDR3 is built from 15 residues. Written as DNA, the CDR3 is TGTGCCAGCAGCCGACAGGGAACGGCTGGAAACACCATATATTTT. Translated, it gives CASSRQGTAGNTIYF.

The CDR3 protein is CASRTSGDEEQFF. In nucleotides, the CDR3 is TGTGCCAGCAGGACTAGCGGGGACGAAGAGCAGTTCTTC. V and J are TRBV27 and TRBJ2-1; 11 nucleotides agree with TRBD2. V shed 6 bases and J 10 bases; nucleotides not matched to a gene: 5. The CDR3 has 13 residues. Germline CDR1 and CDR2: MNHEY and SMNVEV (reference sequence).

This clone was picked up one time. The chain is built from TRBV7-3 and TRBJ1-3; D possibly corresponds to TRBD1 (6 bases). The CDR3 is 15 amino acids. Deletions cut 2 bases from V and 0 bases from J, with 8 bases between. Per the germline V gene, CDR1 is SGHTA and CDR2 is FQGTGA. The CDR3: CASSLQGYSGNTIYF. CDR3 sequence (DNA): TGTGCCAGCAGCTTACAGGGGTACTCTGGAAACACCATATATTTT.

The chain recombines TRBV9 with TRBJ2-5; 11 bases are shared with TRBD2. The CDR3 is made up of 16 amino acids. Germline CDR1 and CDR2: SGDLS and YYNGEE. The J segment lost 0 bases and the V segment lost 2 bases, leaving 3 bases of the junction unmatched. The CDR3 is CASSVGTSGHQETQYF. As DNA, the CDR3 is TGTGCCAGCAGCGTCGGGACTAGCGGACACCAAGAGACCCAGTACTTC.

The chain links TRBV21-1 to TRBJ2-7; the D call TRBD2 from the table was never checked on the DNA. TRBV21-1 counts as a pseudogene. This CDR3 spans 15 amino acids. CDR3 nucleotides: TGTGCCAGCAGTCGTTGCGGGAGCGAGTGTGACGAGCAGTACTTC. It yields the protein CASSRCGSECDEQYF.

The J gene is TRBJ2-7, the V gene TRBV7-2; tentative D call: TRBD2 (6 bases). Germline V gene sequence: CDR1 SGHTA, CDR2 FQGNSA. V was shortened by 7 bases and J by 5 bases, with 21 bases between the two germline ends. The CDR3 contains 15 residues. Here the CDR3 DNA reads TGTGCCAGCACTCTATCCGGGACTCTCCCTGACGAGCAGTACTTC. It encodes CASTLSGTLPDEQYF.

The chain carries TRBV13 and TRBJ2-1, with 8 bases lining up with TRBD1. CDR3 size: 15 residues. Losses at the gene ends were 6 bases for V and 7 bases for J; bases not matched to a gene: 11. In germline, CDR1 is PRHDT, CDR2 FYEKMQ (reference sequence). In DNA form, the CDR3 reads TGTGCCAGCAGGATAACAGGGGGGTTGGGAAATGAGCAGTTCTTC. Translating it yields CASRITGGLGNEQFF.

This rearrangement joins TRBV28 to TRBJ1-1; D remains unclear. The CDR3 runs 16 residues. Looked up from germline, CDR1 is MDHEN and CDR2 is SYDVKM. The ends were cut back, 2 bases at V and 0 bases at J, with 13 bases in the middle. CDR3 amino acids: CASSLISSGMNTEAFF. The CDR3 DNA reads TGTGCCAGCAGTTTAATCTCGTCCGGGATGAACACTGAAGCTTTCTTT. Combining the CDR3 with reference TRBV28 and TRBJ1-1 gives the whole variable domain DVKVTQSSRYLVKRTGEKVFLECVQDMDHENMFWYRQDPGLGLRLIYFSYDVKMKEKGDIPEGYSVSREKKERFSLILESASTNQTSMYLCASSLISSGMNTEAFFGQGTRLTVV.

CDR3: CATSDPFRATDTQYF. The CDR3 DNA is TGTGCCACCAGTGACCCCTTCAGGGCCACAGATACGCAGTATTTT. The chain joins TRBV24-1 to TRBJ2-3, with D tentatively TRBD1 (5 bases). This CDR3 comprises 15 residues. CDR1 and CDR2 from the germline V gene are KGHDR and SFDVKD. V was trimmed by 4 bases and J by 2 bases, leaving 12 bases between them.

V and J are TRBV6-2 or TRBV6-3 and TRBJ2-5, with 10 nucleotides matching TRBD2. The CDR3 length is 16 residues. Germline V gives CDR1 MNHEY, CDR2 SVGEGT. V shed 2 bases and J 4 bases; nucleotides not matched to a gene: 7. CDR3 amino acids: CASSYVSSGSGETQYF. The CDR3 DNA reads as TGTGCCAGCAGTTACGTCTCTAGCGGGAGTGGAGAGACCCAGTACTTC.

The chain has TRBV28 and TRBJ1-2, with D tentatively TRBD1 (6 bases). Germline assignment: CDR1 MDHEN and CDR2 SYDVKM. The CDR3 is 12 residues long. V was shortened by 5 bases and J by 6 bases, with 10 bases between the two germline ends. The CDR3 here is CASSGGSDGYTF. For the CDR3, the DNA is TGTGCCAGCAGTGGGGGCAGCGATGGCTACACCTTC.

This chain uses TRBV9 with TRBJ2-3; no reliable D call. Germline V gene data show CDR1 as SGDLS and CDR2 as YYNGEE. The CDR3 has 16 residues. V lost 3 bases and J 2 bases, leaving 16 bases between the germline ends. The CDR3 DNA reads TGTGCCAGCAGCGATCAAACCGGGTCCCTCACAGATACGCAGTATTTT. It specifies CASSDQTGSLTDTQYF.

V gene TRBV18 combines with J gene TRBJ1-4; D is undetermined. V lost 2 bases and J 3 bases, leaving 10 bases between the germline ends. The CDR3 extends over 15 amino acids. Germline CDR1 KGHSH, CDR2 LQKENI. The CDR3 is CASSPSWAPNEKLFF. The CDR3 DNA reads TGTGCCAGCTCACCATCCTGGGCGCCTAATGAAAAACTGTTTTTT.

The V and J genes are TRBV7-9 and TRBJ1-1; tentative D call: TRBD1 (5 bases). Germline-derived CDR1 and CDR2 are SEHNR and FQNEAQ (reference sequence). The V end was cut by 4 bases, the J end by 0 bases, with 9 bases between. This CDR3 region has 14 residues. In nucleotides, the CDR3 is TGTGCCAGCAGCTCGACAGCCATGAACACTGAAGCTTTCTTT. This translates into CASSSTAMNTEAFF. Looking up the rest from reference TRBV7-9 and TRBJ1-1 gives the full variable domain: DTGVSQNPRHKITKRGQNVTFRCDPISEHNRLYWYRQTLGQGPEFLTYFQNEAQLEKSRLLSDRFSAERPKGSFSTLEIQRTEQGDSAMYLCASSSTAMNTEAFFGQGTRLTVV.

The chain employs TRBV4-1 and TRBJ1-5; unclear D gene. CDR1 is MGHRA, CDR2 YSYEKL, per germline. The V and J ends lost 1 base and 4 bases respectively, with 14 bases between them. There are 16 residues in the CDR3. CDR3 loop: CASSQVGGLGNQPQHF. CDR3 bases: TGCGCCAGCAGCCAAGTTGGAGGGCTCGGGAATCAGCCCCAGCATTTT.

This rearrangement joins TRBV7-5 to TRBJ1-6. TRBV7-5 corresponds to a pseudogene. The CDR3 loop spans 13 amino acids. The CDR3, as DNA: TGTGCCAGAAGTGGAGGGAGAAATTCACCCCTCCACTTT. Encoded protein: CARSGGRNSPLHF.

The CDR3 sequence: CASSPDRASDQPQHF. In nucleotides, the CDR3 is TGTGCCAGCAGCCCAGACAGGGCTAGTGATCAGCCCCAGCATTTT. The chain joins TRBV6-5 to TRBJ1-5; 7 nucleotides agree with TRBD1. The V segment lost 6 bases and the J segment 5 bases; nucleotides outside the gene matches: 10. The CDR3 length is 15 residues. Germline V gene lookup returns CDR1 MNHEY and CDR2 SVGAGI.

The chain uses TRBV12-3 or TRBV12-4 and TRBJ2-3; 7 bases match TRBD2. The CDR3 contains 12 residues. V shed 8 bases, J shed 2 bases, and the junction held 1 base outside the gene matches. The CDR3 reads CASGRATDTQYF. The CDR3 nucleotides read TGTGCCAGCGGGAGGGCCACAGATACGCAGTATTTT.

This clone was seen once. The chain links TRBV6-4 to TRBJ2-7; D may be TRBD1 (5 bases). The CDR3 is 14 residues long. V was trimmed by 7 bases and J by 3 bases, leaving 16 bases between them. Germline V gives CDR1 MRHNA, CDR2 SNTAGT. In DNA, the CDR3 is TGTGCCAGCACCCCCCAGGGTAGGCTCTACGAGCAGTACTTC. It codes for CASTPQGRLYEQYF.

In this sample, this clone turned up a few times. This rearrangement joins TRBV19 to TRBJ2-2; 10 positions agree with TRBD1. Trimming cost V 1 base and J 3 bases; bases outside gene matches: 2. This CDR3 region has 16 residues. Germline CDR1 is LNHDA and CDR2 is SQIVND (reference sequence). CDR3 protein: CASSIGTGGDTGELFF. The CDR3 DNA is TGTGCCAGTAGTATAGGGACAGGGGGGGACACCGGGGAGCTGTTTTTT. The whole variable domain, filled in from reference TRBV19 and TRBJ2-2, reads DGGITQSPKYLFRKEGQNVTLSCEQNLNHDAMYWYRQDPGQGLRLIYYSQIVNDFQKGDIAEGYSVSREKKESFPLTVTSAQKNPTAFYLCASSIGTGGDTGELFFGEGSRLTVL.

The genes are TRBV27 and TRBJ1-6, with TRBD1 matching 9 bases. The CDR3 loop spans 17 amino acids. The J segment lost 7 bases and the V segment lost 4 bases, leaving 11 bases of the junction unmatched. Germline V gene sequence: CDR1 MNHEY, CDR2 SMNVEV (reference sequence). CDR3 loop: CASSSITRTGVNSPLHF. The DNA for the CDR3 is TGTGCCAGCAGTTCCATAACGCGGACAGGGGTAAATTCACCCCTCCACTTT.